A selection of T cell receptor beta chains follows, all from one sample in a study of blood T cell repertoires in COVID-19. Profiled with immunoSEQ multiplex PCR; TCRdb holds only in-frame clones, not every one. The sample has about 300,000 clones, about 90% seen once. Sequenced input: peripheral blood. The receptor set was obtained from a woman in her twenties or thirties with COVID-19, enrolled during active disease. Each CDR3 is given with its conserved first and last residue. The order of the fields is J gene, V gene, clone size, D gene, CDR3 protein, CDR3 DNA. D genes are given only for firm matches. Size is stated for part of the rows, as once, few or many counts, or as a class when the clone is expanded.

>TRBJ2-7|TRBV19|.|.
CASSIYHDAGAFSYEQYF
TGTGCCAGTAGTATTTATCATGACGCGGGGGCATTCTCCTACGAGCAGTACTTC
>TRBJ1-1|TRBV3-1/TRBV3-2|.|TRBD1
CASSQERDRGHTEAFF
TGTGCCAGCAGCCAAGAACGTGACAGGGGGCACACTGAAGCTTTCTTT
>TRBJ1-4|TRBV2|.|TRBD1
CASSGDSNNEKLFF
TGTGCCAGCAGTGGGGACAGCAATAATGAAAAACTGTTTTTT
>TRBJ1-1|TRBV30|.|.
CAWSTNPTEMNTEAFF
TGTGCCTGGAGTACCAATCCGACAGAGATGAACACTGAAGCTTTCTTT
>TRBJ2-1|TRBV5-1|.|TRBD2
CASSLGLGKNEQFF
TGCGCCAGCAGCCTGGGACTAGGCAAGAATGAGCAGTTCTTC
>TRBJ1-3|TRBV7-9|.|.
CASSLVQGSGNTIYF
TGTGCCAGCAGCTTAGTACAGGGCTCTGGAAACACCATATATTTT
>TRBJ2-2|TRBV9|.|.
CASKTGHTGELFF
TGTGCCAGCAAAACTGGGCACACCGGGGAGCTGTTTTTT
>TRBJ2-2|TRBV3-1/TRBV3-2|.|TRBD2
CASSPAGGLGELFF
TGTGCCAGCAGCCCAGCGGGGGGTCTCGGGGAGCTGTTTTTT
>TRBJ1-2|TRBV15|.|.
CATSRSSGLAYGYTF
TGTGCCACCAGCAGGAGTTCCGGGCTAGCCTATGGCTACACCTTC
>TRBJ2-1|TRBV7-2|.|TRBD2
CASSRSGTTLSNEQFF
TGTGCCAGCAGCCGGTCCGGGACTACCCTAAGCAATGAGCAGTTCTTC
>TRBJ1-2|TRBV18|once|TRBD1
CASSLDRDDYGYTF
TGTGCCAGCTCGCTCGACAGGGACGACTATGGCTACACCTTC
>TRBJ2-5|TRBV6-1|.|TRBD2
CASSERASGYQETQYF
TGTGCCAGCAGTGAAAGGGCTAGCGGGTATCAAGAGACCCAGTACTTC
>TRBJ1-4|TRBV28|.|.
CASSFWAAASRGKLFF
TGTGCCAGCAGTTTTTGGGCAGCAGCATCAAGGGGAAAACTGTTTTTT
>TRBJ1-2|TRBV20-1|few|.
CSASRRTNYGYTF
TGCAGTGCTAGTCGCAGGACTAACTATGGCTACACCTTC
>TRBJ1-1|TRBV7-2|.|.
CASSQSLNTEAFF
TGTGCCAGCAGCCAGTCACTGAACACTGAAGCTTTCTTT
>TRBJ1-1|TRBV3-1/TRBV3-2|.|TRBD1
CASSLQGGGTEAFF
TGTGCCAGCAGTTTACAGGGGGGCGGCACTGAAGCTTTCTTT
>TRBJ2-5|TRBV7-9|.|.
CASSPAAVETQYF
TGTGCCAGCAGCCCCGCGGCGGTCGAGACCCAGTACTTC
>TRBJ2-5|TRBV15|.|.
CATSRLLDFQETQYF
TGTGCCACCAGCAGACTCCTGGACTTTCAAGAGACCCAGTACTTC